Listed here is a single T cell receptor (beta chain). Its antigen is as yet unknown. Sequenced by immunoSEQ multiplex PCR; TCRdb stores in-frame clones only, minus some. Of 100,000 to 130,000 clones in the sample, approximately 88% were seen once. The data are from a study of T cell responses to AZD1222 COVID-19 vaccine. Study-level findings and limits: Baseline seropositives among AZD1222 recipients totaled only 5 to 7. Epitopes outside B.1.351 and B.1.1.7 mutated regions reportedly drew nearly half of spike TCRs.

This specimen was peripheral blood, taken on day 0 of AZD1222 vaccination. The TCR comes from an adult in good health.

The CDR3 DNA follows: TGTGCCAGCAGCCAAGGGGGAGCGGGAGCAGATACGCAGTATTTT. This encodes CASSQGGAGADTQYF. The chain recombines TRBV3-1 (or the pseudogene TRBV3-2) with TRBJ2-3; 8 bases are shared with TRBD2. Trimming cost V 1 base and J 4 bases; bases outside gene matches: 4. This CDR3 is built from 15 residues. In germline, CDR1 is LGHDT, CDR2 YNNKEL (reference sequence).